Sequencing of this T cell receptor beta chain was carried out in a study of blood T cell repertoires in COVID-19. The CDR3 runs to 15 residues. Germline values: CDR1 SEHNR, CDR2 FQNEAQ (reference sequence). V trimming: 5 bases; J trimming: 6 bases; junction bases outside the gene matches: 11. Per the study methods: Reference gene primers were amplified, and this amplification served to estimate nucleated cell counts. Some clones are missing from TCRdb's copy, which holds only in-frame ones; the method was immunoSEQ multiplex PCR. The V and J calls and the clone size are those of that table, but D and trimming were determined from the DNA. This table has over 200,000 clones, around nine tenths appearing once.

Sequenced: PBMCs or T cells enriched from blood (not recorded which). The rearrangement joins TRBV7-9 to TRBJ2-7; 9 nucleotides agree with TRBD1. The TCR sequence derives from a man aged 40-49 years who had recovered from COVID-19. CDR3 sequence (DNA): TGTGCCAGCAGCCATGGGGACAGGGTGGGCTCCGAGCAGTACTTC. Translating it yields CASSHGDRVGSEQYF. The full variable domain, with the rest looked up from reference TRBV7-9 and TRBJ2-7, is DTGVSQNPRHKITKRGQNVTFRCDPISEHNRLYWYRQTLGQGPEFLTYFQNEAQLEKSRLLSDRFSAERPKGSFSTLEIQRTEQGDSAMYLCASSHGDRVGSEQYFGPGTRLTVT.